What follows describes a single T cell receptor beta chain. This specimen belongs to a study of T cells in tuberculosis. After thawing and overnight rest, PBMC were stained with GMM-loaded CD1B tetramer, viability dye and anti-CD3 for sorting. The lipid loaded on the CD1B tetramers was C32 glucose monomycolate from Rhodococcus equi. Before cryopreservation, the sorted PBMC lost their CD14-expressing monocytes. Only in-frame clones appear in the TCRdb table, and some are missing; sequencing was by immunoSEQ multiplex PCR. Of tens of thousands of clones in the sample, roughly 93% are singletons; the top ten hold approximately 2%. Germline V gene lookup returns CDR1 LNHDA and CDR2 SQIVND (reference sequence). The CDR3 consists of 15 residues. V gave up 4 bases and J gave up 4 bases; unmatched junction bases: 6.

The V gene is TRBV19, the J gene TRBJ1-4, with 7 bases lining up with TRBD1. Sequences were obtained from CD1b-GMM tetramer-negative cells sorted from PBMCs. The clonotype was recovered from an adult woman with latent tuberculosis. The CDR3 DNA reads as TGTGCCAGTAGTAGCCCGGGACAGCTTAATGAAAAACTGTTTTTT. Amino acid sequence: CASSSPGQLNEKLFF.